This passage covers 17 T cell receptor beta chains from one sample sequenced in a study of T-cell reconstitution after alpha-beta-depleted transplantation in children. Preparation of the TCRbeta library used unique molecular identifiers. Using its own MiXCR run on the PCR reads, TCRdb lists one record per CDR3 protein. The sample lists approximately 630,000 distinct CDR3 sequences; around 13% were seen once. The sequences come from PBMCs, collected before TCRalphabeta/CD19-depleted stem cell transplant. All receptors derive from a girl aged 2-10 years with congenital amegakaryocytic thrombocytopenia, due to receive a stem cell transplant.

This clonotype was seen many times. This chain links TRBV5-6 with TRBJ1-1; D unresolved. Germline V gene sequence: CDR1 SGHDT, CDR2 YYEEEE. This CDR3 spans 15 amino acids. The V end lost 9 bases, the J end lost 0 bases, and 18 bases lay between the germline ends. CDR3 nucleotides: TGTGCCAACCCCTCGGTAGGTGATATGAACACTGAAGCTTTCTTT. This encodes CANPSVGDMNTEAFF.

CDR3: CSARDGMRGALGDEQFF. The DNA for the CDR3 is TGCAGTGCTAGAGATGGAATGAGGGGAGCCCTGGGGGATGAGCAGTTCTTC. V gene TRBV20-1 combines with J gene TRBJ2-1, with D perhaps matching TRBD1 or TRBD2 (5 bases each). V was shortened by 0 bases and J by 8 bases, with 23 bases between the two germline ends. This CDR3 is 17 amino acids long. Germline CDR1 is DFQATT and CDR2 is SNEGSKA (reference sequence).

This chain links TRBV20-1 with TRBJ2-1; TRBD2 matches 7 bases. In germline, CDR1 is DFQATT, CDR2 SNEGSKA (reference sequence). Trimming cost V 3 bases and J 7 bases; bases outside gene matches: 9. There are 14 residues in the CDR3. In DNA, the CDR3 is TGCAGTGCTAGTGCGGCGGGAGCTATTAATGAGCAGTTCTTC. It yields the protein CSASAAGAINEQFF.

This clonotype was observed many times. This chain connects TRBV7-8 to TRBJ2-3, with 8 positions matching TRBD2. The CDR3 runs 19 residues. Germline CDR1 is SGHVS and CDR2 is FQNEAQ. After removal of 0 bases from V and 4 bases from J, the junction contained 15 bases not matched to a gene. CDR3: CASSLAPLTLAGLSDTQYF. As DNA, the CDR3 is TGTGCCAGCAGCTTAGCCCCCCTTACTTTAGCGGGACTCTCAGATACGCAGTATTTT.

The chain combines TRBV5-1 with TRBJ2-1; TRBD1 aligns across 10 bases. Germline-derived CDR1 and CDR2 are SGHRS and YFSETQ. The CDR3 extends over 16 amino acids. V lost 2 bases, J lost 5 bases, and 7 bases stayed unmatched. CDR3 region: CASSFREGQGNNEQFF. CDR3 in DNA: TGCGCCAGCAGCTTTCGTGAGGGACAGGGGAACAATGAGCAGTTCTTC.

This clonotype has at least ten counts. The J gene is TRBJ2-7, the V gene TRBV12-3 or TRBV12-4, with a weak D call TRBD2 (5 bases). V shed 3 bases and J shed 1 base, with 10 bases lying between them. This CDR3 region has 14 residues. CDR3 in amino acids: CASSFRSGSYEQYF. In DNA, the CDR3 is TGTGCCAGCAGTTTTCGGAGCGGATCCTACGAGCAGTACTTC.

This clonotype appeared many times. This chain uses TRBV12-3 or TRBV12-4 with TRBJ2-3; the match to TRBD2 covers 8 bases. The V segment lost 6 bases and the J segment 5 bases; nucleotides outside the gene matches: 4. This CDR3 spans 13 amino acids. The CDR3 here is CASRLLAGDTQYF. The CDR3, as DNA: TGTGCCAGCAGGCTTCTAGCGGGAGATACGCAGTATTTT.

This clonotype was detected ten times or more. V gene TRBV9 combines with J gene TRBJ2-1; D is possibly TRBD2 (6 bases). The germline V gene encodes CDR1 SGDLS and CDR2 YYNGEE. CDR3 length: 15 residues. V dropped 2 bases and J dropped 4 bases, with 13 bases sitting between them. CDR3 amino acids: CASSVGGRGYNEQFF. The CDR3 bases are TGTGCCAGCAGCGTTGGGGGGAGAGGTTACAATGAGCAGTTCTTC.

In this sample, this clonotype turned up many times. V gene TRBV20-1 combines with J gene TRBJ2-2, with D maybe TRBD1 (7 bases). From germline, CDR1 is DFQATT and CDR2 SNEGSKA (reference sequence). Trimming cost V 6 bases and J 5 bases, with 19 bases left between them. The CDR3 is 15 amino acids. CDR3 sequence reads: CSALKGAGKTGELFF. Here the CDR3 DNA reads TGCAGTGCCCTCAAGGGGGCGGGAAAAACCGGGGAGCTGTTTTTT.

The chain joins TRBV12-5 to TRBJ2-5; D remains unclear. Germline V CDR1 and CDR2: LGHNT, FRNRAP. This CDR3 has 14 residues. With 0 bases removed from V and 1 base from J, the gap between germline ends came to 6 bases. CDR3 nucleotide sequence: TGTGCTAGTGGTTTGGTGGCCGCCCAAGAGACCCAGTACTTC. This gives the protein CASGLVAAQETQYF.

This clonotype appeared many times. V and J are TRBV6-2 or TRBV6-3 and TRBJ2-7, with TRBD1 matching 9 bases. The germline CDR1 and CDR2 sequences are MNHEY and SVGEGT. The CDR3 runs 16 residues. V lost 0 bases and J lost 1; bases outside the gene matches: 4. This chain's CDR3 is CASSYSGTGPSYEQYF. For the CDR3, the DNA is TGTGCCAGCAGTTACTCGGGGACAGGGCCATCCTACGAGCAGTACTTC.

In its sample, this clonotype was seen many times. The chain links TRBV29-1 to TRBJ1-2, with TRBD1 as a possible D gene (6 bases). Germline V gene lookup returns CDR1 SQVTM and CDR2 ANQGSEA. CDR3 length: 13 residues. Trimming removed 6 bases at V and 3 bases at J, with 14 bases between. The CDR3 spells CSVHQTGHYGYTF. The CDR3 nucleotides are TGCAGCGTCCACCAGACAGGCCACTATGGCTACACCTTC. Full variable domain (missing parts from reference TRBV29-1 and TRBJ1-2): SAVISQKPSRDICQRGTSLTIQCQVDSQVTMMFWYRQQPGQSLTLIATANQGSEATYESGFVIDKFPISRPNLTFSTLTVSNMSPEDSSIYLCSVHQTGHYGYTFGSGTRLTVV.

This clonotype has only a few counts. The V gene is TRBV27, the J gene TRBJ2-1; D is perhaps TRBD1 (6 bases). CDR1 is MNHEY and CDR2 is SMNVEV in the germline V gene (reference sequence). The CDR3 consists of 16 residues. V lost 6 bases and J 1 base, leaving 16 bases between the germline ends. Written as DNA, the CDR3 is TGTGCCAGCAGCATCTCAGGGGTGAGTTCCTACAATGAGCAGTTCTTC. Protein: CASSISGVSSYNEQFF.

The chain is built from TRBV5-6 and TRBJ2-3; 7 positions match TRBD2. V shed 2 bases and J 5 bases; nucleotides not matched to a gene: 11. Germline CDR1 reads SGHDT; CDR2 reads YYEEEE. The CDR3 is 16 amino acids. CDR3 protein: CASSFNTGGRRDTQYF. CDR3 nucleotide sequence: TGTGCCAGCAGCTTTAATACGGGCGGGAGAAGAGATACGCAGTATTTT.

In its sample, this clonotype was seen many times. The chain couples TRBV20-1 to TRBJ2-1; possible D gene TRBD1, 6 bases. V lost 5 bases, J lost 4 bases, and 15 bases lay in between. Looked up from germline, CDR1 is DFQATT and CDR2 is SNEGSKA (reference sequence). The length of the CDR3 is 14 residues. This CDR3 is CSAYKGGSYNEQFF. The CDR3 coding sequence is TGCAGTGCTTACAAAGGGGGTAGTTACAATGAGCAGTTCTTC.

The table lists this clonotype with a few counts. The chain joins TRBV12-3 or TRBV12-4 to TRBJ2-3; 9 positions match TRBD2. After removal of 8 bases from V and 4 bases from J, the junction contained 7 bases not matched to a gene. This CDR3 is 14 amino acids long. CDR3 region: CASHVAGAADTQYF. CDR3 nucleotides: TGTGCCAGCCACGTAGCGGGAGCCGCAGATACGCAGTATTTT.

This clonotype was picked up a small number of times. The CDR3 loop reads CASSYRQGPGAKNIQYF. CDR3 DNA sequence: TGTGCCAGCAGCTACCGACAGGGGCCGGGGGCCAAAAACATTCAGTACTTC. The chain combines TRBV7-9 with TRBJ2-4, with TRBD1 identical over 8 bases. Germline loops: CDR1 SEHNR, CDR2 FQNEAQ (reference sequence). The CDR3 has 17 amino acids. The junction had 9 bases not matched to a gene; V was cut back by 4 bases and J by 1 base.